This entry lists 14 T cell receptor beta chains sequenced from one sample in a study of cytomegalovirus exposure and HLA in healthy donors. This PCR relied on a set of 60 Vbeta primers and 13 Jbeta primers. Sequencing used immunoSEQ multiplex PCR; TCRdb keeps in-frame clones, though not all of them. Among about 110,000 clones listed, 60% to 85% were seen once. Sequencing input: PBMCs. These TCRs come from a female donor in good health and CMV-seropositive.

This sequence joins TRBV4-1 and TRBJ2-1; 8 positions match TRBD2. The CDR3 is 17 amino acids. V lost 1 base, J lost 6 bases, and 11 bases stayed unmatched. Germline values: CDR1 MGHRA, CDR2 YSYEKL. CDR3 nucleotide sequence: TGCGCCAGCAGCCAAGGGGGGACTAGGTCCTTGGCCAATGAGCAGTTCTTC. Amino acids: CASSQGGTRSLANEQFF.

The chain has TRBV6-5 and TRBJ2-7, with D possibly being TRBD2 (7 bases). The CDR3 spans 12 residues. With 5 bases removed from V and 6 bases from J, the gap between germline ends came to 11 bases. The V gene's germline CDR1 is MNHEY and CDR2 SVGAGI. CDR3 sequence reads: CASSRGGTEQYF. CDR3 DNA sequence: TGTGCCAGCAGTAGGGGGGGTACCGAGCAGTACTTC.

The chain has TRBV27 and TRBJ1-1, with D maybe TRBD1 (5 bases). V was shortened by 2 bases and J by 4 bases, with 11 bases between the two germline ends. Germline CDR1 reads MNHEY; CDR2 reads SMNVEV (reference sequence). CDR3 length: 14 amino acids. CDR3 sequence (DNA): TGTGCCAGCAGTTTAACGGGGGTCCCCACTGAAGCTTTCTTT. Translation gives CASSLTGVPTEAFF.

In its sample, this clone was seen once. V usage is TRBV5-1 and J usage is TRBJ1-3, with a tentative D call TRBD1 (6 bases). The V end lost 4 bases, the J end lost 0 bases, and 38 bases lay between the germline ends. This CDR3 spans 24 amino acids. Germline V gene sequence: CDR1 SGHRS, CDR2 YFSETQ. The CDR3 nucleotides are TGCGCCAGCAGCCCTTGGGCGTTGGTCGGGGGGCCAGGATTTCCAAGCGACTCTGGAAACACCATATATTTT. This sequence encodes CASSPWALVGGPGFPSDSGNTIYF.

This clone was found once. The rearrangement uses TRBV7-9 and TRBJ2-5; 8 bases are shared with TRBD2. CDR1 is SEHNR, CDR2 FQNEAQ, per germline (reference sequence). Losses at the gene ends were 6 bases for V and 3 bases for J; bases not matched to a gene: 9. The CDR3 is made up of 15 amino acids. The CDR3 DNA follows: TGTGCCAGCAGAGCAACCGGGAGGGCAAAAGAGACCCAGTACTTC. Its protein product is CASRATGRAKETQYF. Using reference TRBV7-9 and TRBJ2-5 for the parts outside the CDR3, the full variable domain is DTGVSQNPRHKITKRGQNVTFRCDPISEHNRLYWYRQTLGQGPEFLTYFQNEAQLEKSRLLSDRFSAERPKGSFSTLEIQRTEQGDSAMYLCASRATGRAKETQYFGPGTRLLVL.

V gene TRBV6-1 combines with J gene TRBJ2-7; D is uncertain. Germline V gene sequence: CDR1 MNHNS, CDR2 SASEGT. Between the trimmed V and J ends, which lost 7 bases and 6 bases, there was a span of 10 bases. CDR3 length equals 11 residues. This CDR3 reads CASNDNSEQYF. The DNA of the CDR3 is TGTGCCAGCAACGACAATAGCGAGCAGTACTTC.

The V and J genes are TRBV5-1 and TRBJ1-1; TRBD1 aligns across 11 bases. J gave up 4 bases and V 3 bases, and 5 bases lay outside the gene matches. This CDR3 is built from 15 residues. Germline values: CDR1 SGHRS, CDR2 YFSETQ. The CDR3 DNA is TGCGCCAGCAGCTGGTCGGACAGGGGGCCCACTGAAGCTTTCTTT. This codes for CASSWSDRGPTEAFF.

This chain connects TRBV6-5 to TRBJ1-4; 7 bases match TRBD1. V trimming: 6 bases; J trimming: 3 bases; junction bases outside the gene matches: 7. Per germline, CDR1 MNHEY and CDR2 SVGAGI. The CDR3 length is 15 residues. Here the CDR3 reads CASRTDRAANEKLFF. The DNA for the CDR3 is TGTGCCAGCAGAACCGACAGGGCGGCTAATGAAAAACTGTTTTTT.

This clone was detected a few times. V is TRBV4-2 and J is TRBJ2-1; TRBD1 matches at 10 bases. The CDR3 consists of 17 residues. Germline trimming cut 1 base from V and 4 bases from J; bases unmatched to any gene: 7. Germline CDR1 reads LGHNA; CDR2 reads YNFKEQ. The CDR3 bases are TGTGCCAGCAGCCAAGCCACGGGGGACAGGGGTTACAATGAGCAGTTCTTC. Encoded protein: CASSQATGDRGYNEQFF.

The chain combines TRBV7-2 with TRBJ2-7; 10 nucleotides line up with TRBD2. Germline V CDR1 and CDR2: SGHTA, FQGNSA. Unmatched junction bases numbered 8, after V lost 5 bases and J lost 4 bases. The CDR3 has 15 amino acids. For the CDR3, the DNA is TGTGCCAGCAGCCTCGGACTAGCGGTATGGTACGAGCAGTACTTC. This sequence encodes CASSLGLAVWYEQYF.

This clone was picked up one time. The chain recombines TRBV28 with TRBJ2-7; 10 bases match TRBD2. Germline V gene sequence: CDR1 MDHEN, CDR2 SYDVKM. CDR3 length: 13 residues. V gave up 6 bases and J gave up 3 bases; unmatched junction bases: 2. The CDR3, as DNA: TGTGCCAGCAGCGGACTAGCGGACTACGAGCAGTACTTC. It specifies CASSGLADYEQYF.

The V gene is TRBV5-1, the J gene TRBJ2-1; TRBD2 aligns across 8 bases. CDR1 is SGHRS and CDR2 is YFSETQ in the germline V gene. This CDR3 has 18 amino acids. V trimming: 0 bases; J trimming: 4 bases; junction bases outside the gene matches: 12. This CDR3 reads CASSLADTSGGTYNEQFF. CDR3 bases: TGCGCCAGCAGCTTGGCCGATACGAGCGGGGGAACTTACAATGAGCAGTTCTTC.

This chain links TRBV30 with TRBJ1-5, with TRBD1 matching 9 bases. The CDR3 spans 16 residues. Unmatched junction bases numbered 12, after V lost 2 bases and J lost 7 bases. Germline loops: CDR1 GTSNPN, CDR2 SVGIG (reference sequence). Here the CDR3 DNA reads TGTGCCTGGAGTTTACCAAGGACAGGGGTGGGACAGCCCCAGCATTTT. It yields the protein CAWSLPRTGVGQPQHF. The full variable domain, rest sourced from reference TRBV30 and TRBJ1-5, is SQTIHQWPATLVQPVGSPLSLECTVEGTSNPNLYWYRQAAGRGLQLLFYSVGIGQISSEVPQNLSASRPQDRQFILSSKKLLLSDSGFYLCAWSLPRTGVGQPQHFGDGTRLSIL.

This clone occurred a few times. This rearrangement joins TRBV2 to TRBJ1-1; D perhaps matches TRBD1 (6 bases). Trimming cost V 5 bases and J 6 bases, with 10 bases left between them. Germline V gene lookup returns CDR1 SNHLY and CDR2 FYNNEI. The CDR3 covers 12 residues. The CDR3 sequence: CASSPQGPEAFF. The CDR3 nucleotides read TGTGCCAGCAGTCCACAGGGACCTGAAGCTTTCTTT.